A selection of T cell receptor beta chains follows, all from one sample in a study of T cell responses to AZD1222 COVID-19 vaccine. Sequencing was performed with immunoSEQ multiplex PCR; in TCRdb, only in-frame clones are kept and a portion is missing. The data contain some 200,000 clones, more than 90% of them seen just once; the ten biggest clones take up about 3.5%. The sample was peripheral blood, taken 28 days after the second dose of the MenACWY control vaccine. The origin of the receptors is an adult who received the MenACWY meningococcal vaccine as a control. CDR3s include the opening cysteine and the closing phenylalanine or tryptophan. A D gene is named only where the DNA matches it firmly. Clone size is stated in some rows and not others, as once, few, many or a class when expanded.

d_call: .
v_call: TRBV11-3
j_call: TRBJ2-7
clone_size: .
cdr3_nt: TGTGCCAGCAGCTTAGGGGGACTCAACGAGCAGTACTTC
cdr3_aa: CASSLGGLNEQYF

d_call: .
v_call: TRBV2
j_call: TRBJ2-3
clone_size: .
cdr3_nt: TGTGCCAGTCCGGACAGAGTCGCAGATACGCAGTATTTT
cdr3_aa: CASPDRVADTQYF

d_call: .
v_call: TRBV19
j_call: TRBJ2-5
clone_size: .
cdr3_nt: TGTGCCAGTAGTATCGGCGGGACCGGGGAGACCCAGTACTTC
cdr3_aa: CASSIGGTGETQYF

d_call: TRBD1
v_call: TRBV7-8
j_call: TRBJ2-7
clone_size: .
cdr3_nt: TGTGCCAGCAGCTTATGGGGAGGGACAGGGGCCCACGAGCAGTACTTC
cdr3_aa: CASSLWGGTGAHEQYF

d_call: .
v_call: TRBV19
j_call: TRBJ2-5
clone_size: .
cdr3_nt: TGTGCCAGTACCCAAGGGAGGCAGCCCCAAGAGACCCAGTACTTC
cdr3_aa: CASTQGRQPQETQYF

d_call: TRBD2
v_call: TRBV5-1
j_call: TRBJ2-5
clone_size: .
cdr3_nt: TGCGCCAGCAGCTCGGGACTACGGAATCTCCAAGAGACCCAGTACTTC
cdr3_aa: CASSSGLRNLQETQYF

d_call: TRBD1
v_call: TRBV2
j_call: TRBJ2-3
clone_size: .
cdr3_nt: TGTGCCAGCAGTACTGAGGGGGCGACAGATACGCAGTATTTT
cdr3_aa: CASSTEGATDTQYF

d_call: .
v_call: TRBV3-1/TRBV3-2
j_call: TRBJ2-7
clone_size: once
cdr3_nt: TGTGCCAGCAGCCAAGCAGCGCCGGGGGAGCAGTACTTC
cdr3_aa: CASSQAAPGEQYF

d_call: .
v_call: TRBV4-1
j_call: TRBJ2-1
clone_size: .
cdr3_nt: TGCGCCAGCAGCCCTCTAACTAGCAATGAGCAGTTCTTC
cdr3_aa: CASSPLTSNEQFF

d_call: TRBD2
v_call: TRBV7-3
j_call: TRBJ2-1
clone_size: .
cdr3_nt: TGTGCCAGCAGCTTAAGACTAGCGGGGGTTAATGAGCAGTTCTTC
cdr3_aa: CASSLRLAGVNEQFF

d_call: TRBD2
v_call: TRBV7-3
j_call: TRBJ2-2
clone_size: once
cdr3_nt: TGTGCCAGCAGCCGACTAGCGGGAGCCCAGGGCGGGGAGCTGTTTTTT
cdr3_aa: CASSRLAGAQGGELFF

d_call: TRBD1
v_call: TRBV7-3
j_call: TRBJ2-5
clone_size: .
cdr3_nt: TGTGCCAGCAGCCTAATAGGGGGCCTAGAGACCCAGTACTTC
cdr3_aa: CASSLIGGLETQYF

d_call: .
v_call: TRBV30
j_call: TRBJ2-2
clone_size: .
cdr3_nt: TGTGCCTGGAGTGTCCCCCTTCGACAGCCCACCGGGGAGCTGTTTTTT
cdr3_aa: CAWSVPLRQPTGELFF

d_call: .
v_call: TRBV18
j_call: TRBJ2-1
clone_size: .
cdr3_nt: TGTGCCAGCTCACCAAGGCGGCAGGACAATGAGCAGTTCTTC
cdr3_aa: CASSPRRQDNEQFF

d_call: .
v_call: TRBV5-1
j_call: TRBJ2-7
clone_size: .
cdr3_nt: TGCGCCAGCAGCTTGGGGCCCAGCTCCTACGAGCAGTACTTC
cdr3_aa: CASSLGPSSYEQYF

d_call: TRBD1
v_call: TRBV3-1/TRBV3-2
j_call: TRBJ2-7
clone_size: .
cdr3_nt: TGTGCCAGCAGCCACCTTCGGACAGGTTACGAGCAGTACTTC
cdr3_aa: CASSHLRTGYEQYF

d_call: .
v_call: TRBV7-2
j_call: TRBJ1-4
clone_size: .
cdr3_nt: TGTGCCAGCAGCTTAGTAGGGCAGCTTAATGAAAAACTGTTTTTT
cdr3_aa: CASSLVGQLNEKLFF

d_call: .
v_call: TRBV7-8
j_call: TRBJ1-4
clone_size: .
cdr3_nt: TGTGCCAGCAGCCAGGGGCGTTTGATAACTAATGAAAAACTGTTTTTT
cdr3_aa: CASSQGRLITNEKLFF

d_call: .
v_call: TRBV4-1
j_call: TRBJ1-2
clone_size: once
cdr3_nt: TGCGCCAGCAGCCAAGAAGAGGCCGGCCTATATGGCTACACCTTC
cdr3_aa: CASSQEEAGLYGYTF

d_call: .
v_call: TRBV9
j_call: TRBJ1-4
clone_size: .
cdr3_nt: TGTGCCAGCAGCGTAGGGGCAACCGAATCTAATGAAAAACTGTTTTTT
cdr3_aa: CASSVGATESNEKLFF

d_call: .
v_call: TRBV5-1
j_call: TRBJ2-3
clone_size: .
cdr3_nt: TGCGCCAGCAGCCTAAACACAGATACGCAGTATTTT
cdr3_aa: CASSLNTDTQYF

d_call: .
v_call: TRBV5-1
j_call: TRBJ2-3
clone_size: .
cdr3_nt: TGCGCCAGCAGGATAATGCCCTGGAGCACAGATACGCAGTATTTT
cdr3_aa: CASRIMPWSTDTQYF

d_call: .
v_call: TRBV19
j_call: TRBJ1-1
clone_size: .
cdr3_nt: TGTGCCAGTAGTATAGGTTGGAGGGCTACTGAAGCTTTCTTT
cdr3_aa: CASSIGWRATEAFF

d_call: .
v_call: TRBV14
j_call: TRBJ2-7
clone_size: .
cdr3_nt: TGTGCCAGCAGCCAAACAAGATCCCCTCCCTACGAGCAGTACTTC
cdr3_aa: CASSQTRSPPYEQYF

d_call: TRBD1
v_call: TRBV23-1
j_call: TRBJ2-7
clone_size: .
cdr3_nt: TGCGCCAGCAGTCACGGAGGACAGGAAAGCTCCTACGAGCAGTACTTC
cdr3_aa: CASSHGGQESSYEQYF

d_call: .
v_call: TRBV25-1
j_call: TRBJ1-1
clone_size: .
cdr3_nt: TGTGCCAGCAGTGAAAACTGGGGACAAGCTTTCTTT
cdr3_aa: CASSENWGQAFF

d_call: .
v_call: TRBV7-9
j_call: TRBJ1-1
clone_size: few
cdr3_nt: TGTGCCAGCAGCTCAACCGGGACACCCAACACTGAAGCTTTCTTT
cdr3_aa: CASSSTGTPNTEAFF

d_call: TRBD1
v_call: TRBV5-8
j_call: TRBJ1-3
clone_size: .
cdr3_nt: TGTGCCAGCCGCTACGCAGGGGGCTCTGGAAACACCATATATTTT
cdr3_aa: CASRYAGGSGNTIYF

d_call: TRBD2
v_call: TRBV5-5
j_call: TRBJ2-1
clone_size: once
cdr3_nt: TGTGCCAGCAGCCCGCCGGGGACTAGCGGGTACAATGAGCAGTTCTTC
cdr3_aa: CASSPPGTSGYNEQFF

d_call: .
v_call: TRBV28
j_call: TRBJ2-7
clone_size: .
cdr3_nt: TGTGCCAGCAGTTTTACCAACTACGAGCAGTACTTC
cdr3_aa: CASSFTNYEQYF

d_call: .
v_call: TRBV29-1
j_call: TRBJ2-1
clone_size: .
cdr3_nt: TGCAGCGTTGGGGCTGATGAACTGGCTGAGCAGTTCTTC
cdr3_aa: CSVGADELAEQFF

d_call: .
v_call: TRBV14
j_call: TRBJ1-4
clone_size: once
cdr3_nt: TGTGCCAGCAGTGAAAGCGTTGAGGGGCGTCCTAATGAAAAACTGTTTTTT
cdr3_aa: CASSESVEGRPNEKLFF

d_call: .
v_call: TRBV10-3
j_call: TRBJ1-6
clone_size: .
cdr3_nt: TGTGCCATCAGTGATTCCGCAGGGAGGTATTCACCCCTCCACTTT
cdr3_aa: CAISDSAGRYSPLHF

d_call: TRBD2
v_call: TRBV7-3
j_call: TRBJ2-3
clone_size: .
cdr3_nt: TGTGCCAGCAGTAGGCGGGAGGCGCCAGATACGCAGTATTTT
cdr3_aa: CASSRREAPDTQYF

d_call: .
v_call: TRBV6-5
j_call: TRBJ1-2
clone_size: .
cdr3_nt: TGTGCCAGCAGTTACGCGGACGGCAGGGATGGCTACACCTTC
cdr3_aa: CASSYADGRDGYTF

d_call: TRBD1
v_call: TRBV24-1
j_call: TRBJ1-2
clone_size: .
cdr3_nt: TGTGCCACCAGTGACCCGGGACAGACGGGAGGTGGCTACACCTTC
cdr3_aa: CATSDPGQTGGGYTF

d_call: .
v_call: TRBV19
j_call: TRBJ1-2
clone_size: .
cdr3_nt: TGTGCCAGTAGTTCTCATTCCACGTTAACTAACTATGGCTACACCTTC
cdr3_aa: CASSSHSTLTNYGYTF

d_call: .
v_call: TRBV5-4
j_call: TRBJ1-5
clone_size: .
cdr3_nt: TGTGCCAGCAGCTTGACTGCTGATAGCAATCAGCCCCAGCATTTT
cdr3_aa: CASSLTADSNQPQHF

d_call: .
v_call: TRBV5-1
j_call: TRBJ2-2
clone_size: .
cdr3_nt: TGCGCCAGCAGCTTAACGGTTCTAGCGAACACCGGGGAGCTGTTTTTT
cdr3_aa: CASSLTVLANTGELFF

d_call: TRBD1
v_call: TRBV4-3
j_call: TRBJ2-7
clone_size: once
cdr3_nt: TGCGCCAGCAGCCGTTCCAGGGGGTACGAGCAGTACTTC
cdr3_aa: CASSRSRGYEQYF

d_call: .
v_call: TRBV11-3
j_call: TRBJ1-6
clone_size: once
cdr3_nt: TGTGCCAGCAGCCCCCAGCCCGATTCACCCCTCCACTTT
cdr3_aa: CASSPQPDSPLHF